This T cell receptor beta chain stems from a study of cytomegalovirus exposure and HLA in healthy donors. Study-wide results and limits: Later examination showed HLA-associated TCR beta chains had greater clonal expansion than equally common others.

This clone was detected only once. Its antigen is unknown. Vbeta (60) and Jbeta (13) primers were used in the PCR. Some clones are missing from TCRdb's copy, which holds only in-frame ones; the method was immunoSEQ multiplex PCR. The sample includes tens of thousands of clones, around 84% of them seen just once. V trimming: 7 bases; J trimming: 3 bases; junction bases outside the gene matches: 12. Germline V CDR1 and CDR2: SNHLY, FYNNEI. The CDR3 spans 15 residues. The clonotype comes from a woman in her 40s in good health and CMV-seropositive. The chain links TRBV2 to TRBJ2-7, with TRBD1 identical over 7 bases. Sequences were obtained from PBMCs. CDR3 residues: CASTDPDRSFYEQYF. The CDR3 DNA follows: TGTGCCAGCACTGACCCGGACAGGTCCTTCTACGAGCAGTACTTC.